Sequencing of this T cell receptor beta chain was carried out in a study of blood T cells in healthy people across ages. Germline V lookup: CDR1 LGHNA, CDR2 YSLEER. V was trimmed by 4 bases and J by 0 bases, leaving 12 bases between them. The CDR3 consists of 16 residues. A second PCR of about 7 to 12 cycles used a sample-barcoded 5' primer and a J-beta primer mix. TCRdb processed the 5' RACE reads anew with MiXCR; each CDR3 protein has one entry. This table holds hundreds of thousands of distinct CDR3 sequences, around 45% found once. The TCR originated in a woman aged 55-69 years in good health. J is TRBJ1-4 and V is TRBV4-3; the D is unclear. The material sequenced was blood. The CDR3 is CASSLGWGSTNEKLFF. CDR3 nucleotide sequence: TGCGCCAGCAGCCTAGGATGGGGATCAACTAATGAAAAACTGTTTTTT.